This entry lists 32 T cell receptor beta chains sequenced from one sample in a study of blood T cell repertoires in COVID-19. Sequenced by immunoSEQ multiplex PCR; TCRdb stores in-frame clones only, minus some. This sample has roughly 200,000 clones, with 87% found just once. The sequencing input was peripheral blood. The receptors stem from a man in his 60s who had recovered from COVID-19.

This clone was detected only once. In DNA form, the CDR3 reads TGTGCCAGCAAGACTTCTATCTCCTACGAGCAGTACTTC. It is translated as CASKTSISYEQYF. V usage is TRBV27 and J usage is TRBJ2-7; D gene unclear. The ends were cut back, 7 bases at V and 0 bases at J, with 10 bases in the middle. CDR3 size: 13 residues. Germline-derived CDR1 and CDR2 are MNHEY and SMNVEV (reference sequence).

This chain joins TRBV18 and TRBJ2-7, with TRBD1 matching 7 bases. J was trimmed by 7 bases and V by 6 bases; bases with no gene match: 9. The CDR3 spans 13 residues. Germline V gene lookup returns CDR1 KGHSH and CDR2 LQKENI. CDR3: CASSLDNRGEQYF. The CDR3 nucleotides read TGTGCCAGCTCCCTTGATAACAGGGGAGAGCAGTACTTC.

This rearrangement joins TRBV5-1 to TRBJ2-3, with TRBD2 as a possible D gene (5 bases). CDR3 length equals 13 residues. Between the trimmed V and J ends, which lost 4 bases and 3 bases, there was a span of 9 bases. The germline CDR1 and CDR2 sequences are SGHRS and YFSETQ. The CDR3 loop reads CASSPEGTDTQYF. The CDR3 DNA reads as TGCGCCAGCAGCCCCGAGGGTACAGATACGCAGTATTTT.

The chain carries TRBV5-1 and TRBJ2-1; D not certain. The germline V gene has CDR1 SGHRS and CDR2 YFSETQ. The CDR3 length is 15 residues. Trimming shortened V by 4 bases and J by 1 base, and 12 bases separated the two germline ends. The CDR3 region has the DNA TGCGCCAGCAGCCTTAGCCTAAATTCCTACAATGAGCAGTTCTTC. Protein: CASSLSLNSYNEQFF.

The chain uses TRBV11-2 and TRBJ2-1; D might be TRBD2 (5 bases). The CDR3 consists of 15 residues. V was trimmed by 2 bases and J by 0 bases, leaving 8 bases between them. CDR1 is SGHAT, CDR2 FQNNGV, per germline. CDR3 sequence: CASSLLGGSYNEQFF. The CDR3 DNA follows: TGTGCCAGCAGCTTATTAGGAGGCTCCTACAATGAGCAGTTCTTC.

The chain combines TRBV30 with TRBJ2-5; the match to TRBD2 covers 9 bases. Germline assignment: CDR1 GTSNPN and CDR2 SVGIG (reference sequence). J lost 0 bases, V lost 8 bases, and 10 bases had no gene match. The CDR3 runs to 15 residues. CDR3 in amino acids: CAGTTGTSHQETQYF. The DNA of the CDR3 is TGTGCCGGCACGACCGGGACTAGCCACCAAGAGACCCAGTACTTC.

The V call is TRBV7-9, the J call TRBJ1-1; 9 positions match TRBD1. The V and J ends lost 1 base and 5 bases, in that order; junction bases with no gene match: 2. This CDR3 region has 14 residues. The V gene's germline CDR1 is SEHNR and CDR2 FQNEAQ (reference sequence). Written as DNA, the CDR3 is TGTGCCAGCAGCTTAGGGACAGGGGAAACTGAAGCTTTCTTT. Translation: CASSLGTGETEAFF.

V usage is TRBV28 and J usage is TRBJ1-5, with a weak D call TRBD1 (6 bases). Looked up from germline, CDR1 is MDHEN and CDR2 is SYDVKM. This CDR3 comprises 15 residues. Trimming pared 6 bases from V and 5 bases from J, leaving 17 bases between. CDR3 coding DNA: TGTGCCAGCAGCCCCGGGACAAGGTGGGATCAGCCCCAGCATTTT. Translation: CASSPGTRWDQPQHF.

The CDR3 nucleotides read TGTGCCAGCAGCCCGCCCGGGACAGGGGTCCTCTATGGCTACACCTTC. Translated, it gives CASSPPGTGVLYGYTF. This chain links TRBV7-2 with TRBJ1-2, with TRBD1 identical over 10 bases. The trim removed 5 bases at V and 4 bases at J, leaving 10 bases unmatched. The CDR3 runs 16 residues. Germline CDR1 SGHTA, CDR2 FQGNSA.

The chain couples TRBV7-2 to TRBJ2-5, with D perhaps matching TRBD2 (5 bases). V was clipped by 5 bases and J by 5 bases, with 9 bases between them. CDR1 and CDR2 (germline): SGHTA, FQGNSA. CDR3 length: 12 residues. This CDR3 is CASSRTGETQYF. The CDR3 region has the DNA TGTGCCAGCAGCCGAACGGGGGAGACCCAGTACTTC.

This clone turned up a few times. The V and J genes are TRBV3-1 (or the pseudogene TRBV3-2) and TRBJ1-2, with TRBD1 identical over 8 bases. CDR1 and CDR2 (germline): LGHDT, YNNKEL (reference sequence). The CDR3 has 14 residues. J was trimmed by 6 bases and V by 3 bases; bases with no gene match: 6. The chain's CDR3 is CASSQLTGADGYTF. The CDR3 bases are TGTGCCAGCAGCCAGTTGACAGGGGCGGATGGCTACACCTTC.

In this sample, this clone turned up once. The chain joins TRBV5-1 to TRBJ2-3; 10 bases align to TRBD1. This CDR3 has 16 amino acids. Germline assignment: CDR1 SGHRS and CDR2 YFSETQ. V trimming: 0 bases; J trimming: 2 bases; junction bases outside the gene matches: 3. The CDR3 nucleotides are TGCGCCAGCAGCTTGGTTGGGACAGGGGCCACAGATACGCAGTATTTT. This encodes CASSLVGTGATDTQYF.

The chain employs TRBV5-1 and TRBJ2-3; 14 bases map to TRBD2. The CDR3 has 14 residues. Germline CDR1 and CDR2: SGHRS and YFSETQ. CDR3 sequence reads: CVTSGGAVTDTQYF. DNA for the CDR3: TGCGTGACTAGCGGGGGGGCGGTGACAGATACGCAGTATTTT.

The CDR3 loop is CATRSTGTGNQPQHF. CDR3 coding DNA: TGTGCCACCCGAAGTACCGGGACAGGAAATCAGCCCCAGCATTTT. The V call is TRBV7-8, the J call TRBJ1-5; TRBD1 matches 8 bases. J was trimmed by 4 bases and V by 10 bases; bases with no gene match: 12. The CDR3 is 15 residues long. The germline V gene has CDR1 SGHVS and CDR2 FQNEAQ. Combining the CDR3 with reference TRBV7-8 and TRBJ1-5 gives the whole variable domain GAGVSQSPRYKVAKRGQDVALRCDPISGHVSLFWYQQALGQGPEFLTYFQNEAQLDKSGLPSDRFFAERPEGSVSTLKIQRTQQEDSAVYLCATRSTGTGNQPQHFGDGTRLSIL.

This chain uses TRBV19 with TRBJ1-3; D unclear. CDR3 length: 14 residues. Germline assignment: CDR1 LNHDA and CDR2 SQIVND (reference sequence). V was cut by 3 bases and J by 3 bases, with 9 bases left in between. CDR3 in amino acids: CASSIPTSGNTIYF. For the CDR3, the DNA is TGTGCCAGTAGTATCCCGACAAGTGGAAACACCATATATTTT.

Only a few counts were recorded for this clone. The rearrangement uses TRBV5-4 and TRBJ1-2, with 10 nucleotides matching TRBD1. The CDR3 runs 17 residues. From germline, CDR1 is SGHNT and CDR2 YYREEE (reference sequence). J gave up 4 bases and V 0 bases, and 9 bases lay outside the gene matches. CDR3 loop: CASSLGGQGGMGYGYTF. CDR3 nucleotide sequence: TGTGCCAGCAGCTTGGGCGGACAGGGGGGAATGGGCTATGGCTACACCTTC.

The rearrangement joins TRBV10-1 to TRBJ1-1; D is unclear. The CDR3 consists of 13 residues. Germline CDR1 reads WNHNN; CDR2 reads SYGVQD (reference sequence). Trimming took off 8 bases at V and 2 bases at J, with 12 bases between the two ends. The CDR3 loop is CASRVTPNTEAFF. CDR3 DNA sequence: TGCGCCAGCCGGGTGACGCCTAACACTGAAGCTTTCTTT.

This chain connects TRBV27 to TRBJ1-6; 9 bases align to TRBD1. CDR1 MNHEY and CDR2 SMNVEV come from the germline V gene (reference sequence). The CDR3 has 15 amino acids. V shed 3 bases, J shed 5 bases, and the junction held 2 bases outside the gene matches. CDR3 coding DNA: TGTGCCAGCAGTTTCACAGGGGGCGATAATTCACCCCTCCACTTT. As protein: CASSFTGGDNSPLHF.

This chain joins TRBV4-3 and TRBJ2-2; D perhaps matches TRBD2 (5 bases). Trimming took 0 bases from V and 6 from J, leaving 8 bases between them. Germline assignment: CDR1 LGHNA and CDR2 YSLEER. This CDR3 has 14 amino acids. CDR3 in DNA: TGCGCCAGCAGCCAAGATCTCGGGGCCGGGGAGCTGTTTTTT. This codes for CASSQDLGAGELFF.

In its sample, this clone was seen a few times. The J gene is TRBJ2-3, the V gene TRBV7-8, with D perhaps matching TRBD1 (7 bases). CDR3 length equals 18 residues. Germline V gene data show CDR1 as SGHVS and CDR2 as FQNEAQ. With 4 bases removed from V and 1 base from J, the gap between germline ends came to 21 bases. CDR3 in amino acids: CASSYPQGGRAGTDTQYF. As DNA, the CDR3 is TGTGCCAGCAGCTATCCTCAGGGGGGCAGGGCGGGCACAGATACGCAGTATTTT.

CDR3 in amino acids: CASSPRGGPLDNYGYTF. The CDR3 bases are TGCGCCAGCAGCCCGCGGGGTGGGCCGCTGGATAACTATGGCTACACCTTC. The chain combines TRBV5-1 with TRBJ1-2; D ambiguous. The CDR3 totals 17 residues. In germline, CDR1 is SGHRS, CDR2 YFSETQ. The V end was cut by 4 bases, the J end by 1 base, with 20 bases between.

This clone has more than one count but fewer than ten. The rearrangement uses TRBV3-1 (or the pseudogene TRBV3-2) and TRBJ2-3; 9 bases are shared with TRBD2. Germline V gene sequence: CDR1 LGHDT, CDR2 YNNKEL (reference sequence). The V segment lost 2 bases and the J segment 4 bases; nucleotides outside the gene matches: 7. The CDR3 length is 16 residues. The CDR3 DNA is TGTGCCAGCAGCCAAAATAGCGGGAGTGTGGCAGATACGCAGTATTTT. Translating it yields CASSQNSGSVADTQYF.

This chain links TRBV4-1 with TRBJ2-7, with 7 bases matching TRBD1. Germline lookup yields CDR1 MGHRA and CDR2 YSYEKL. Trimming removed 3 bases from V and 7 bases from J; junction bases left unmatched: 9. This CDR3 comprises 14 residues. The CDR3 nucleotides read TGCGCCAGCAGCCATGGGACAGAAACCTTGGAGCAGTACTTC. It codes for CASSHGTETLEQYF.

The chain recombines TRBV6-5 with TRBJ1-3; 10 bases map to TRBD1. The CDR3 has 16 amino acids. With 2 bases clipped from V and 3 bases from J, the junction kept 4 bases outside the gene matches. Looked up from germline, CDR1 is MNHEY and CDR2 is SVGAGI. CDR3 nucleotides: TGTGCCAGCAGTTACGGACAGGGGGGGAGTGGAAACACCATATATTTT. Translated, it gives CASSYGQGGSGNTIYF.

V gene TRBV28 combines with J gene TRBJ1-1; 7 nucleotides line up with TRBD1. J was trimmed by 2 bases and V by 6 bases; bases with no gene match: 24. Germline V CDR1 and CDR2: MDHEN, SYDVKM. The length of the CDR3 is 20 residues. The CDR3 region has the DNA TGTGCCAGCAGCTATTCGAGATACAGGGGAGGTTTCGTAGGAAACACTGAAGCTTTCTTT. The encoded protein is CASSYSRYRGGFVGNTEAFF.

The gene calls are TRBV7-2 and TRBJ2-7; 14 bases line up with TRBD2. The J segment lost 7 bases and the V segment lost 5 bases, leaving 10 bases of the junction unmatched. The length of the CDR3 is 16 residues. Germline CDR1 is SGHTA and CDR2 is FQGNSA. CDR3 protein: CASSPRGTSGSREQYF. For the CDR3, the DNA is TGTGCCAGCAGCCCACGCGGGACTAGCGGGAGTAGGGAGCAGTACTTC.

This rearrangement joins TRBV4-2 to TRBJ1-5; D is possibly TRBD1 (5 bases). Germline-derived CDR1 and CDR2 are LGHNA and YNFKEQ. V was clipped by 0 bases and J by 3 bases, with 9 bases between them. The CDR3 runs to 15 residues. DNA for the CDR3: TGTGCCAGCAGCCAAGAGGGGCGGCTCAATCAGCCCCAGCATTTT. It encodes CASSQEGRLNQPQHF.

The chain carries TRBV19 and TRBJ2-7; 12 nucleotides agree with TRBD2. CDR3 size: 15 residues. Germline V gene data show CDR1 as LNHDA and CDR2 as SQIVND (reference sequence). V lost 4 bases, J lost 2 bases, and 3 bases stayed unmatched. CDR3 coding DNA: TGTGCCAGTAGTAGAGGACTAGCGGGAACCTACGAGCAGTACTTC. This encodes CASSRGLAGTYEQYF.

The chain uses TRBV19 and TRBJ1-2; 8 nucleotides match TRBD1. The CDR3 contains 12 residues. Germline V gene sequence: CDR1 LNHDA, CDR2 SQIVND (reference sequence). J gave up 2 bases and V 10 bases, and 3 bases lay outside the gene matches. This CDR3 is CATRTGNYGYTF. The CDR3 DNA is TGTGCCACCCGGACAGGGAACTATGGCTACACCTTC.

The rearrangement uses TRBV7-2 and TRBJ2-7, with TRBD1 as a possible D gene (6 bases). This CDR3 is built from 12 residues. V lost 7 bases to trimming and J lost 2 bases, with 9 bases between them. The germline gives CDR1 SGHTA, CDR2 FQGNSA. For the CDR3, the DNA is TGTGCCAGCACAACAGGGCCCTACGAGCAGTACTTC. It encodes CASTTGPYEQYF.

The chain employs TRBV5-8 and TRBJ2-7; weak D call: TRBD2 (5 bases). Trimming removed 4 bases from V and 2 bases from J, with 13 bases in between. The CDR3 length is 14 residues. Per germline, CDR1 SGHTS and CDR2 YDEGEE. In DNA form, the CDR3 reads TGTGCCAGCAGCACGCCGGACGGGACCTACGAGCAGTACTTC. The encoded protein is CASSTPDGTYEQYF.

The chain couples TRBV6-5 to TRBJ1-1; D is unresolved. The CDR3 runs 14 residues. CDR1 is MNHEY and CDR2 is SVGAGI in the germline V gene. Trimming pared 7 bases from V and 3 bases from J, leaving 15 bases between. CDR3 sequence reads: CASMLNGKDTEAFF. The CDR3 region has the DNA TGTGCCAGCATGCTTAACGGGAAGGACACTGAAGCTTTCTTT.